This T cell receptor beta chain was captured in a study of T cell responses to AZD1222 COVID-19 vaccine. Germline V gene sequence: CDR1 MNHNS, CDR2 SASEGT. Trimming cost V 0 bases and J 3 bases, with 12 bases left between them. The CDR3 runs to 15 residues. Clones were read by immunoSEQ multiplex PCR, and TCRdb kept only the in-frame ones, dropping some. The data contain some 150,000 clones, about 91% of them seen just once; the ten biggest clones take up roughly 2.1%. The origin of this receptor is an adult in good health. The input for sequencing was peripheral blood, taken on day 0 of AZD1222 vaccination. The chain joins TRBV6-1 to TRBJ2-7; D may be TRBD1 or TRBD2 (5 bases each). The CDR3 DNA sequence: TGTGCCAGCAGTGAAGCTTGGGGGACCGGCTACGAGCAGTACTTC. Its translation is CASSEAWGTGYEQYF.